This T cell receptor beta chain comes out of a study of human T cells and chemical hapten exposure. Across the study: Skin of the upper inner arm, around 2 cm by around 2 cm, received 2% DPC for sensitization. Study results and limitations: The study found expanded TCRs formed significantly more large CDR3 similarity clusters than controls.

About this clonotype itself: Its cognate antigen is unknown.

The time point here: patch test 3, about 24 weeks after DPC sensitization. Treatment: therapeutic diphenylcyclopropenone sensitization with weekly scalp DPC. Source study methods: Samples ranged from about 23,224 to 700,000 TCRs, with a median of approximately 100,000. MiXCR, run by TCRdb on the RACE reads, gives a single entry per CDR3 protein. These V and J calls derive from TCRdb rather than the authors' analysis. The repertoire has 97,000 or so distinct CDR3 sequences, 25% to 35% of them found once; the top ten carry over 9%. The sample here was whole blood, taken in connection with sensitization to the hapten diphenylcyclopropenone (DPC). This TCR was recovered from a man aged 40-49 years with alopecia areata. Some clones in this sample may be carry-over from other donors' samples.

CDR3 sequence reads: CAWSHPGQGVEKLFF. DNA of the CDR3: TGTGCCTGGAGTCACCCCGGACAGGGGGTAGAAAAACTGTTTTTT. The chain joins TRBV30 to TRBJ1-4; 10 bases agree with TRBD1. Germline V gives CDR1 GTSNPN, CDR2 SVGIG (reference sequence). CDR3 length: 15 amino acids. The V and J ends lost 2 bases and 8 bases, in that order; junction bases with no gene match: 8.